These 9 T cell receptor beta chains were sequenced from one sample in a study of read filtering for tumor transcriptome and immune sequencing. Molecular barcoded adaptors covering alpha/delta and beta/gamma chains were used on roughly 370 ng RNA. TCRdb re-analysed the reads in MiXCR, keeping a single row per CDR3 protein. The sample lists 50,000 or so distinct CDR3 sequences; around a fifth were seen once. The specimen sequenced was a population of CD138-negative cells sorted from bone marrow. These receptors were taken from a donor at least 40 years old with multiple myeloma.

Here the CDR3 reads CASSSTGLAADTQYF. The CDR3 nucleotides are TGTGCCAGCAGCTCCACGGGACTAGCAGCAGATACGCAGTATTTT. The V and J genes are TRBV7-3 and TRBJ2-3; the match to TRBD2 covers 9 bases. This CDR3 is built from 15 residues. CDR1 is SGHTA, CDR2 FQGTGA, per germline. With 4 bases clipped from V and 4 bases from J, the junction kept 6 bases outside the gene matches.

Many counts were recorded for this clonotype. The chain uses TRBV29-1 and TRBJ2-1; TRBD2 agrees at 7 bases. Germline V gives CDR1 SQVTM, CDR2 ANQGSEA. V lost 7 bases and J lost 0; bases outside the gene matches: 6. The CDR3 covers 14 residues. The CDR3 protein is CSARGESSYNEQFF. The CDR3 DNA reads TGCAGCGCCCGGGGGGAGAGCTCCTACAATGAGCAGTTCTTC.

Many counts were recorded for this clonotype. V usage is TRBV6-2 or TRBV6-3 and J usage is TRBJ2-3; the match to TRBD1 covers 7 bases. From germline, CDR1 is MNHEY and CDR2 SVGEGT. CDR3 size: 14 residues. The J segment lost 1 base and the V segment lost 6 bases, leaving 4 bases of the junction unmatched. CDR3 protein: CASSWQGGTDTQYF. DNA for the CDR3: TGTGCCAGCAGCTGGCAGGGGGGCACAGATACGCAGTATTTT.

The rearrangement links TRBV14 to TRBJ2-2; D is uncertain. Germline assignment: CDR1 SGHDN and CDR2 FVKESK. The CDR3 has 14 residues. Trimming pared 2 bases from V and 1 base from J, leaving 5 bases between. As DNA, the CDR3 is TGTGCCAGCAGCCAAACCGTGAACACCGGGGAGCTGTTTTTT. This codes for CASSQTVNTGELFF.

This clonotype was detected many times. The rearrangement joins TRBV2 to TRBJ2-6, with 9 bases matching TRBD1. The CDR3 has 15 amino acids. The ends lost 6 bases at V and 3 bases at J; junction bases unmatched: 3. Per germline, CDR1 SNHLY and CDR2 FYNNEI. The CDR3: CASRDRGVGANVLTF. The DNA of the CDR3 is TGTGCCAGCAGGGACAGGGGAGTTGGGGCCAACGTCCTGACTTTC.

As to this clonotype: Given a much more abundant clone one base away, this may be a read error. Since no conserved phenylalanine or tryptophan closes the CDR3, a read error is the likely cause. The J gene is TRBJ2-4, the V gene TRBV5-1, with D unclear. The ends were cut back, 2 bases at V and 6 bases at J, with 18 bases in the middle. Germline CDR1 reads SGHRS; CDR2 reads YFSETQ. There are 16 residues in the CDR3. The CDR3 DNA is TGCGCCAGCAGCTTCGTCAGTACCGGCTCCGGAAACATTCAGTACTCC. As protein: CASSFVSTGSGNIQYS.

There are many counts of this clonotype. The rearrangement uses TRBV18 and TRBJ2-7; maybe TRBD2 (6 bases). In germline, CDR1 is KGHSH, CDR2 LQKENI. The V end lost 6 bases, the J end lost 6 bases, and 15 bases lay between the germline ends. CDR3 length: 13 residues. The CDR3 loop is CASSPPSGAEQYF. CDR3 coding DNA: TGTGCCAGCTCCCCCCCCTCGGGAGCCGAGCAGTACTTC.

On this clonotype itself: With a much larger clone just one base away, this may be a read error. The rearrangement uses TRBV15 and TRBJ1-5; no firm D call. This CDR3 is built from 14 residues. From germline, CDR1 is LNHNV and CDR2 YYDKDF (reference sequence). CDR3 nucleotides: TGTGCCGCCAGCACTATTAGTGACATTCAGCCCCAGCATTTT. Translation: CAASTISDIQPQHF.

Worth noting for this clonotype: This may come from a read error, since a much larger clone is one base off. The chain recombines TRBV7-2 with TRBJ2-5, with D perhaps matching TRBD1 (6 bases). Germline lookup yields CDR1 SGHTA and CDR2 FQGNSA. The CDR3 covers 14 residues. The CDR3 DNA follows: TGTGCCTGCAGCCCCAGGGGCCCCCAAGAGACCCAGTACTTC. It specifies CACSPRGPQETQYF.